This T cell receptor (beta chain) was sequenced for a study of identical twins. The CDR3 length is 14 residues. The V gene's germline CDR1 is LNHDA and CDR2 SQIVND (reference sequence). After removal of 7 bases from V and 7 bases from J, the junction contained 6 bases not matched to a gene. Template switching added a universal primer site, and cDNA bore unique molecular identifiers. TCRdb used MiXCR to reprocess the 5' RACE reads, holding one entry per CDR3 protein. The profile shows about 500,000 distinct CDR3 sequences, roughly an eighth of them singletons. These same records also appear under a second study, on yellow fever vaccine responses in identical twins.

The sample was CD4+ T cells sorted from blood. This clonotype was obtained from a woman aged 18-29 years in good health. This chain connects TRBV19 to TRBJ2-2; 10 bases are shared with TRBD2. The CDR3: CASIQREGHGELFF. CDR3 coding DNA: TGTGCCAGTATCCAGCGGGAGGGCCACGGGGAGCTGTTTTTT.